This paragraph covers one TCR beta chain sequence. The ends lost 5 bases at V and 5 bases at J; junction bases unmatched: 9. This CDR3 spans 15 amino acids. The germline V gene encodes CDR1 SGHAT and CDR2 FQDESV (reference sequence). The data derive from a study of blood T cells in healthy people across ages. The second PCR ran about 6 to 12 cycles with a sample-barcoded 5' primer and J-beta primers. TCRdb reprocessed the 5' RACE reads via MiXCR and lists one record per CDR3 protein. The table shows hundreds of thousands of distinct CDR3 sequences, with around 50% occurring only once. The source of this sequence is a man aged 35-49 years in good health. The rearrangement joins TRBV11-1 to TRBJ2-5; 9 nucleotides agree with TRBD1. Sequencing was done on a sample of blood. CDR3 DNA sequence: TGTGCCAGCAGCCGAAGACAGGGGACAGGGGAGACCCAGTACTTC. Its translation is CASSRRQGTGETQYF.